This T cell receptor beta chain was sequenced during a study of shared clonotypes between healthy human individuals. Study-level findings and limits: Compared with clonotypes that all four donors shared, non-shared clonotypes had lower generation probabilities. Sampling involved blood alone; tissue repertoires likely differ.

As concerns this clone: Its antigen is not known.

Sequencing was at deep level. Sequenced by immunoSEQ multiplex PCR; TCRdb stores in-frame clones only, minus some. The top ten hold about 0.064% of the sample, which has under 650,000 clones, about 95% seen once. Recent acute infections and vaccinations were absent in the healthy HIV-negative adult donors. This TCR was recovered from a woman aged 25 to 39 in good health. Sequences were obtained from naive CD4+ T cells sorted from blood. Regarding subset: CD45RA+ positively selected.

The CDR3 DNA reads TGTGCCAGCAGAGATTACCTTAGCTCCTACAATGAGCAGTTCTTC. Protein: CASRDYLSSYNEQFF. The J gene is TRBJ2-1, the V gene TRBV25-1; D remains unclear. Deletions cut 6 bases from V and 0 bases from J, with 12 bases between. CDR1 MGHDK and CDR2 SYGVNS come from the germline V gene. CDR3 length equals 15 residues.